These 22 T cell receptor beta chains share one sample of origin, sequenced in a study of CD8 T cells in Susac syndrome. Random hexamers were used to reverse transcribe roughly 0.45 to 1 ug of RNA. One entry per CDR3 protein results from TCRdb running MiXCR on the immunoSEQ multiplex PCR reads. The table lists 190,000 or so distinct CDR3 sequences, over 90% of them singletons. The sample taken for sequencing was CD4+ T cells from PBMCs. Receptors originate from a human donor with multiple sclerosis.

This clonotype was found a few times. J is TRBJ2-3 and V is TRBV20-1, with D possibly TRBD2 on 6 matching bases. The germline CDR1 and CDR2 sequences are DFQATT and SNEGSKA (reference sequence). The CDR3 covers 12 residues. Between the trimmed V and J ends, which lost 7 bases and 3 bases, there was a span of 11 bases. The CDR3 is CSVEGGTDTQYF. The CDR3 DNA follows: TGCAGTGTGGAGGGAGGTACAGATACGCAGTATTTT.

V is TRBV12-3 or TRBV12-4 and J is TRBJ2-7, with TRBD2 matching over 8 bases. Unmatched junction bases numbered 7, after V lost 6 bases and J lost 6 bases. This CDR3 comprises 13 residues. The CDR3 DNA sequence: TGTGCCAGCAGCCCCGGGGGGGCGGTCGAGCAGTACTTC. Encoded protein: CASSPGGAVEQYF.

The gene calls are TRBV29-1 and TRBJ1-1; no clear D gene. The CDR3 is 13 residues long. The germline V gene has CDR1 SQVTM and CDR2 ANQGSEA. V dropped 6 bases and J dropped 4 bases, with 15 bases sitting between them. CDR3 protein: CSVRPGSRTEAFF. CDR3 in DNA: TGCAGCGTCCGTCCGGGCAGCCGCACTGAAGCTTTCTTT.

The V call is TRBV4-1, the J call TRBJ2-3; 14 bases match TRBD2. Germline values: CDR1 MGHRA, CDR2 YSYEKL. The length of the CDR3 is 17 residues. With V trimmed by 1 base and J by 8 bases, 8 bases remained unmatched. The CDR3 region has the DNA TGCGCCAGCAGCCAAGGGGCGACTAGCGGGGGGGCTGGTACGCAGTATTTT. Protein product: CASSQGATSGGAGTQYF.

The chain has TRBV3-1 and TRBJ1-1, with D hard to call. The V gene's germline CDR1 is LGHDT and CDR2 YNNKEL (reference sequence). V was pared by 3 bases and J by 5 bases, with 10 bases between. CDR3 length: 13 amino acids. This CDR3 reads CASSHARKTEAFF. Written as DNA, the CDR3 is TGTGCCAGCAGCCATGCACGAAAAACTGAAGCTTTCTTT.

The chain uses TRBV14 and TRBJ1-6, with D possibly TRBD1 on 6 matching bases. Germline V gives CDR1 SGHDN, CDR2 FVKESK. This CDR3 has 14 residues. V lost 0 bases, J lost 7 bases, and 7 bases lay in between. CDR3 nucleotide sequence: TGTGCCAGCAGCCAAGATAGGGGGAATTCACCCCTCCACTTT. It codes for CASSQDRGNSPLHF. The complete variable domain, with remaining parts taken from reference TRBV14 and TRBJ1-6, reads EAGVTQFPSHSVIEKGQTVTLRCDPISGHDNLYWYRRVMGKEIKFLLHFVKESKQDESGMPNNRFLAERTGGTYSTLKVQPAELEDSGVYFCASSQDRGNSPLHFGNGTRLTVT.

This clonotype has only one observation. V usage is TRBV6-5 and J usage is TRBJ1-2, with D possibly being TRBD1 (6 bases). Germline loops: CDR1 MNHEY, CDR2 SVGAGI. The CDR3 spans 14 residues. Deletions cut 8 bases from V and 4 bases from J, with 17 bases between. For the CDR3, the DNA is TGTGCCAGCTCGGGGGTTCGGGGGCCCTATGGCTACACCTTC. Translating it yields CASSGVRGPYGYTF.

This clonotype has a handful of counts. The J gene is TRBJ2-1, the V gene TRBV30; D possibly corresponds to TRBD2 (5 bases). This CDR3 has 12 amino acids. The V gene's germline CDR1 is GTSNPN and CDR2 SVGIG (reference sequence). The V gene lost 0 bases and the J gene lost 6 bases, with 6 bases spanning the gap. Here the CDR3 DNA reads TGTGCCTGGAGTGTACGGGGCAATGAGCAGTTCTTC. Its protein product is CAWSVRGNEQFF. Using reference TRBV30 and TRBJ2-1 for the parts outside the CDR3, the full variable domain is SQTIHQWPATLVQPVGSPLSLECTVEGTSNPNLYWYRQAAGRGLQLLFYSVGIGQISSEVPQNLSASRPQDRQFILSSKKLLLSDSGFYLCAWSVRGNEQFFGPGTRLTVL.

CDR3 region: CASSQAPGGNEQFF. The CDR3 coding sequence is TGTGCCAGCAGCCAGGCCCCGGGGGGCAATGAGCAGTTCTTC. This rearrangement joins TRBV3-1 to TRBJ2-1, with 7 positions matching TRBD2. The V segment lost 3 bases and the J segment 6 bases; nucleotides outside the gene matches: 5. CDR3 length: 14 residues. CDR1 is LGHDT, CDR2 YNNKEL, per germline (reference sequence).

The rearrangement links TRBV28 to TRBJ2-5, with 8 positions matching TRBD1. From germline, CDR1 is MDHEN and CDR2 SYDVKM. V trimming: 3 bases; J trimming: 4 bases; junction bases outside the gene matches: 7. There are 15 residues in the CDR3. The CDR3 nucleotides read TGTGCCAGCAGTTTGCCTGCAGGGGGCCCAGAGACCCAGTACTTC. Translated: CASSLPAGGPETQYF.

The chain joins TRBV20-1 to TRBJ2-2, with D perhaps TRBD1 (6 bases). The V and J ends lost 5 bases and 6 bases respectively, with 10 bases between them. This CDR3 spans 12 amino acids. Germline loops: CDR1 DFQATT, CDR2 SNEGSKA (reference sequence). The CDR3 protein is CSALRGAGELFF. The CDR3 DNA reads as TGCAGTGCTCTCAGGGGAGCCGGGGAGCTGTTTTTT.

The chain couples TRBV7-9 to TRBJ2-5, with unresolved D. The length of the CDR3 is 14 residues. V gave up 1 base and J gave up 4 bases, with 10 bases separating them. CDR1 SEHNR and CDR2 FQNEAQ come from the germline V gene (reference sequence). In nucleotides, the CDR3 is TGTGCCAGCAGCTTAGTCTCAGTAGGAGAGACCCAGTACTTC. It translates to CASSLVSVGETQYF.

V gene TRBV20-1 combines with J gene TRBJ2-1, with D unresolved. Germline CDR1 reads DFQATT; CDR2 reads SNEGSKA (reference sequence). The CDR3 length is 14 residues. Trimming stripped 0 bases from V and 8 bases from J, with 14 bases between. CDR3 in DNA: TGCAGTGCTAGAGATGAGGCGTGGCACGATGAGCAGTTCTTC. It yields the protein CSARDEAWHDEQFF.

The chain links TRBV20-1 to TRBJ2-2; weak D call: TRBD2 (5 bases). Trimming took 1 base from V and 6 from J, leaving 15 bases between them. The germline CDR1 and CDR2 sequences are DFQATT and SNEGSKA (reference sequence). The CDR3 runs to 15 residues. The CDR3: CSARVERVRAGELFF. CDR3 sequence (DNA): TGCAGTGCTAGAGTAGAGAGGGTGAGGGCCGGGGAGCTGTTTTTT.

The chain uses TRBV4-1 and TRBJ2-1; no reliable D call. V was cut by 3 bases and J by 0 bases, with 12 bases left in between. This CDR3 contains 16 residues. Germline V gene data show CDR1 as MGHRA and CDR2 as YSYEKL. CDR3 nucleotide sequence: TGCGCCAGCAGCCATTCGACCGCGAACTCCTACAATGAGCAGTTCTTC. This codes for CASSHSTANSYNEQFF.

The chain links TRBV5-1 to TRBJ2-3, with unresolved D. V shed 0 bases and J shed 2 bases, with 10 bases lying between them. The CDR3 extends over 15 amino acids. Germline loops: CDR1 SGHRS, CDR2 YFSETQ. The CDR3 DNA is TGCGCCAGCAGCTTGGCGGGTAGGGACACAGATACGCAGTATTTT. It yields the protein CASSLAGRDTDTQYF.

The chain joins TRBV23-1 to TRBJ1-2; D possibly corresponds to TRBD1 (5 bases). TRBV23-1 has ORF status, its function being uncertain. The CDR3 sequence is 14 residues long. Trimming removed 5 bases from V and 3 bases from J, with 13 bases in between. CDR3 region: CASSIAGLHYGYTF. The CDR3 DNA is TGCGCCAGCAGTATCGCAGGGCTGCACTATGGCTACACCTTC.

V and J are TRBV7-9 and TRBJ1-1; D gene uncertain. Trimming took 7 bases from V and 11 from J, leaving 20 bases between them. The CDR3 spans 13 residues. In germline, CDR1 is SEHNR, CDR2 FQNEAQ (reference sequence). Here the CDR3 DNA reads TGTGCCAGCAACCTACCCGCGGAAGATAAGGCTTTCTTT. It encodes CASNLPAEDKAFF.

V usage is TRBV27 and J usage is TRBJ2-4, with a possible D match to TRBD2 (6 bases). The CDR3 spans 14 residues. CDR1 is MNHEY, CDR2 SMNVEV, per germline (reference sequence). V was shortened by 6 bases and J by 10 bases, with 19 bases between the two germline ends. CDR3 coding DNA: TGTGCCAGCAGGACCGGGACTTCTGGTTCAATTCAGTACTTC. Translated, it gives CASRTGTSGSIQYF.

The chain is built from TRBV12-3 or TRBV12-4 and TRBJ1-5; no reliable D call. The CDR3 contains 12 residues. Trimming removed 5 bases at V and 7 bases at J, with 9 bases between. CDR3 sequence reads: CASSPGTQPQHF. CDR3 bases: TGTGCCAGCAGTCCGGGAACCCAGCCCCAGCATTTT.

In DNA, the CDR3 is TGCAGCGTAGCTACCGGGACAGGGTTTAATGAGCAGTTCTTC. Its protein product is CSVATGTGFNEQFF. The rearrangement links TRBV29-1 to TRBJ2-1; TRBD1 agrees at 9 bases. Germline V gives CDR1 SQVTM, CDR2 ANQGSEA. Trimming removed 6 bases from V and 7 bases from J; junction bases left unmatched: 10. The CDR3 totals 14 residues.

The chain carries TRBV30 and TRBJ2-2; D not resolved. With 1 base removed from V and 3 bases from J, the gap between germline ends came to 6 bases. The length of the CDR3 is 13 residues. The germline CDR1 and CDR2 sequences are GTSNPN and SVGIG (reference sequence). The CDR3 sequence: CAWSETYTGELFF. The CDR3 DNA reads as TGTGCCTGGAGTGAGACGTACACCGGGGAGCTGTTTTTT.